The 21 T cell receptor beta chains in this list originate from one sample, sequenced in a study of cytomegalovirus exposure and HLA in healthy donors. 60 Vbeta and 13 Jbeta primers were used in PCR. Here immunoSEQ multiplex PCR was the method, and the copy in TCRdb shows in-frame clones only, minus some. The table has roughly 120,000 clones, 9% to 10% seen once. The sequenced sample was PBMCs. The receptors were sampled from a man aged 30-40 years in good health and CMV-seronegative.

The chain has TRBV19 and TRBJ1-1, with D uncertain. Germline V gene sequence: CDR1 LNHDA, CDR2 SQIVND (reference sequence). V dropped 0 bases and J dropped 4 bases, with 21 bases sitting between them. The CDR3 covers 18 residues. CDR3 nucleotide sequence: TGTGCCAGTAGTATAGATACGTCAATGTTGGTAGGAGGCACTGAAGCTTTCTTT. Translation gives CASSIDTSMLVGGTEAFF.

The chain couples TRBV15 to TRBJ1-1; the D gene is possibly TRBD1 (5 bases). Between the trimmed V and J ends, which lost 7 bases and 5 bases, there was a span of 20 bases. CDR3 size: 15 residues. Germline CDR1 reads LNHNV; CDR2 reads YYDKDF (reference sequence). This CDR3 reads CATTTQEGVVTEAFF. The CDR3 DNA reads TGTGCCACCACCACGCAGGAAGGGGTGGTTACTGAAGCTTTCTTT.

Written as DNA, the CDR3 is TGTGCCTGGACTAATACAGTATCGGAAGCTTTCTTT. It codes for CAWTNTVSEAFF. V usage is TRBV30 and J usage is TRBJ1-1; no definite D call. V lost 4 bases and J lost 8, with 14 bases in between. CDR1 and CDR2 from the germline V gene are GTSNPN and SVGIG (reference sequence). CDR3 length: 12 residues.

The chain has TRBV30 and TRBJ2-6, with a weak D call TRBD1 (7 bases). V lost 2 bases, J lost 0 bases, and 17 bases lay in between. The CDR3 extends over 18 amino acids. Germline V CDR1 and CDR2: GTSNPN, SVGIG (reference sequence). The CDR3 reads CAWSPQGRPYSGANVLTF. For the CDR3, the DNA is TGTGCCTGGAGTCCACAGGGGAGGCCCTACTCTGGGGCCAACGTCCTGACTTTC.

There are a few counts of this clone. The genes are TRBV5-4 and TRBJ2-3; D is possibly TRBD2 (5 bases). Germline assignment: CDR1 SGHNT and CDR2 YYREEE (reference sequence). The CDR3 is 14 residues long. V lost 4 bases to trimming and J lost 2 bases, with 11 bases between them. This CDR3 is CASSPGLDTDTQYF. CDR3 in DNA: TGTGCCAGCAGCCCTGGACTCGACACAGATACGCAGTATTTT.

This clone was detected a few times. This sequence joins TRBV7-2 and TRBJ2-5, with TRBD1 matching 9 bases. The CDR3 is 15 amino acids. Germline CDR1 is SGHTA and CDR2 is FQGNSA. V shed 5 bases, J shed 5 bases, and the junction held 9 bases outside the gene matches. CDR3 coding DNA: TGTGCCAGCAGCCCCCGGGACAGGGTCCTTGAGACCCAGTACTTC. Its translation: CASSPRDRVLETQYF.

The gene calls are TRBV5-1 and TRBJ2-5, with no clear D. From germline, CDR1 is SGHRS and CDR2 YFSETQ. CDR3 length: 13 residues. V dropped 0 bases and J dropped 2 bases, with 5 bases sitting between them. The CDR3 reads CASSLAVQETQYF. CDR3 DNA: TGCGCCAGCAGCTTGGCCGTACAAGAGACCCAGTACTTC.

A few counts support this clone. This chain joins TRBV5-4 and TRBJ2-1; 9 bases map to TRBD2. This CDR3 region has 16 residues. Germline loops: CDR1 SGHNT, CDR2 YYREEE (reference sequence). The trim removed 0 bases at V and 9 bases at J, leaving 10 bases unmatched. In DNA form, the CDR3 reads TGTGCCAGCAGCTTGGCCGGAGCGGGAGGCCGGTTTGAGCAGTTCTTC. Its protein product is CASSLAGAGGRFEQFF.

The V gene is TRBV4-1, the J gene TRBJ2-7; TRBD1 matches 7 bases. The CDR3 contains 14 residues. Trimming removed 2 bases from V and 4 bases from J; junction bases left unmatched: 5. CDR1 is MGHRA and CDR2 is YSYEKL in the germline V gene. The CDR3 nucleotides read TGCGCCAGCAGCCAATCGGACAGGCTGTACGAGCAGTACTTC. Amino acid sequence: CASSQSDRLYEQYF.

The V and J genes are TRBV5-6 and TRBJ2-7, with D possibly being TRBD1 (5 bases). V lost 3 bases to trimming and J lost 0 bases, with 19 bases between them. In germline, CDR1 is SGHDT, CDR2 YYEEEE. This CDR3 is 17 amino acids long. The DNA for the CDR3 is TGTGCCAGCAGCTCACCTATCTCTGGGGCGACCTCCTACGAGCAGTACTTC. Amino acid sequence: CASSSPISGATSYEQYF.

This clone was counted only a few times. The chain has TRBV14 and TRBJ2-6; no definite D call. CDR1 is SGHDN, CDR2 FVKESK, per germline. V was clipped by 4 bases and J by 0 bases, with 7 bases between them. The CDR3 covers 15 residues. The CDR3 nucleotides are TGTGCCAGCAGCCCGACAAACTCTGGGGCCAACGTCCTGACTTTC. Its protein product is CASSPTNSGANVLTF.

V is TRBV28 and J is TRBJ2-7; 7 bases match TRBD1. V trimming: 6 bases; J trimming: 4 bases; junction bases outside the gene matches: 9. In germline, CDR1 is MDHEN, CDR2 SYDVKM. The CDR3 is 14 residues long. The CDR3 region is CASRLGQPKYEQYF. The CDR3 nucleotides are TGTGCCAGCAGGCTGGGACAGCCCAAATACGAGCAGTACTTC.

The chain is built from TRBV21-1 and TRBJ2-7; TRBD1 is the table's D call and was not checked against the DNA. TRBV21-1 is classified as a pseudogene. This CDR3 is built from 14 residues. The CDR3, as DNA: TGTGCCAGCAGCCAGGGTCCATTCTCCTACGAGCAGTACTTC. This gives the protein CASSQGPFSYEQYF.

This clone was seen a few times. The chain carries TRBV6-5 and TRBJ2-3; TRBD2 matches 9 bases. Germline assignment: CDR1 MNHEY and CDR2 SVGAGI. J was trimmed by 4 bases and V by 2 bases; bases with no gene match: 7. CDR3 length: 16 amino acids. CDR3 sequence reads: CASSYAVAGDADTQYF. The DNA for the CDR3 is TGTGCCAGCAGTTACGCGGTAGCGGGGGATGCAGATACGCAGTATTTT.

CDR3 sequence reads: CASSVAGQAGNSPLHF. CDR3 nucleotide sequence: TGTGCCAGCAGCGTAGCTGGACAGGCTGGCAATTCACCCCTCCACTTT. This chain connects TRBV9 to TRBJ1-6, with 7 bases fitting TRBD1. The V gene end was trimmed by 0 bases and the J gene end by 7 bases; junction bases not matched to a gene: 7. CDR1 is SGDLS and CDR2 is YYNGEE in the germline V gene. The CDR3 is made up of 16 amino acids.

This chain links TRBV7-9 with TRBJ2-7, with TRBD2 as a possible D gene (7 bases). The CDR3 is made up of 14 amino acids. Between the trimmed V and J ends, which lost 1 base and 5 bases, there was a span of 12 bases. Germline V lookup: CDR1 SEHNR, CDR2 FQNEAQ (reference sequence). The CDR3 spells CASSLGGGTNEQYF. The CDR3 region has the DNA TGTGCCAGCAGCTTAGGGGGAGGGACAAACGAGCAGTACTTC. Looking up the rest from reference TRBV7-9 and TRBJ2-7 gives the full variable domain: DTGVSQNPRHKITKRGQNVTFRCDPISEHNRLYWYRQTLGQGPEFLTYFQNEAQLEKSRLLSDRFSAERPKGSFSTLEIQRTEQGDSAMYLCASSLGGGTNEQYFGPGTRLTVT.

This clone turned up a few times. V usage is TRBV7-9 and J usage is TRBJ1-5; weak D call: TRBD1 (5 bases). V was pared by 1 base and J by 6 bases, with 10 bases between. The CDR3 spans 14 residues. Per the germline V gene, CDR1 is SEHNR and CDR2 is FQNEAQ (reference sequence). CDR3 nucleotide sequence: TGTGCCAGCAGCTTAGAAGCGGGGCCTCAGCCCCAGCATTTT. It yields the protein CASSLEAGPQPQHF.

There are a few counts of this clone. This chain joins TRBV7-9 and TRBJ1-5; 7 bases match TRBD1. With 4 bases clipped from V and 0 bases from J, the junction kept 6 bases outside the gene matches. The CDR3 is 16 residues long. From germline, CDR1 is SEHNR and CDR2 FQNEAQ (reference sequence). The CDR3 spells CASSSGTAYSNQPQHF. The CDR3 nucleotides are TGTGCCAGCAGCTCCGGGACAGCCTATAGCAATCAGCCCCAGCATTTT. Drawing the rest from reference TRBV7-9 and TRBJ1-5, the complete variable domain is DTGVSQNPRHKITKRGQNVTFRCDPISEHNRLYWYRQTLGQGPEFLTYFQNEAQLEKSRLLSDRFSAERPKGSFSTLEIQRTEQGDSAMYLCASSSGTAYSNQPQHFGDGTRLSIL.

The sample holds a few counts of this clone. V and J are TRBV30 and TRBJ2-1; D unresolved. Trimming removed 0 bases from V and 1 base from J, with 16 bases in between. CDR1 is GTSNPN, CDR2 SVGIG, per germline (reference sequence). This CDR3 has 17 amino acids. The CDR3 sequence: CAWSVLPPSISYNEQFF. CDR3 coding DNA: TGTGCCTGGAGTGTACTCCCCCCCTCAATATCCTACAATGAGCAGTTCTTC. Full variable domain (outside the CDR3, taken from reference TRBV30 and TRBJ2-1): SQTIHQWPATLVQPVGSPLSLECTVEGTSNPNLYWYRQAAGRGLQLLFYSVGIGQISSEVPQNLSASRPQDRQFILSSKKLLLSDSGFYLCAWSVLPPSISYNEQFFGPGTRLTVL.

The chain has TRBV30 and TRBJ2-7, with TRBD1 matching 8 bases. The CDR3 contains 12 residues. Trimming cost V 8 bases and J 7 bases; bases outside gene matches: 10. Germline-derived CDR1 and CDR2 are GTSNPN and SVGIG (reference sequence). This CDR3 is CAGKTGAPEQYF. The CDR3 DNA follows: TGTGCCGGAAAGACAGGGGCCCCTGAGCAGTACTTC.

The gene calls are TRBV2 and TRBJ2-7; TRBD1 is a possible D gene (5 bases). V lost 7 bases, J lost 6 bases, and 16 bases lay in between. The CDR3 is 13 residues long. CDR1 is SNHLY and CDR2 is FYNNEI in the germline V gene. The CDR3: CASTQKGLPEQYF. CDR3 coding DNA: TGTGCCAGCACCCAGAAGGGGCTCCCCGAGCAGTACTTC.